The 32 T cell receptor beta chains listed next were all sequenced from one sample in a study of shared clonotypes between healthy human individuals. Measured with immunoSEQ multiplex PCR; TCRdb has only the in-frame clones, and not every one. The sample includes some 500,000 clones, approximately 95% of them seen just once. The source material was naive CD4+ T cells sorted from blood. Subset meaning: CD45RA+ positively selected. The receptors originated from a woman between 25 and 40 years old in good health.

The CDR3 DNA is TGTGCCAGCAGCCAGGACAGGGGACCCTACAATGAGCAGTTCTTC. Amino acid sequence: CASSQDRGPYNEQFF. V and J are TRBV2 and TRBJ2-1, with 9 bases that match TRBD1. The CDR3 is made up of 15 amino acids. J was trimmed by 2 bases and V by 6 bases; bases with no gene match: 5. Germline lookup yields CDR1 SNHLY and CDR2 FYNNEI.

The chain carries TRBV5-4 and TRBJ2-7; D is possibly TRBD2 (6 bases). Trimming removed 0 bases from V and 2 bases from J, with 9 bases in between. This CDR3 contains 14 residues. Per germline, CDR1 SGHNT and CDR2 YYREEE (reference sequence). CDR3: CASSLDGRPYEQYF. For the CDR3, the DNA is TGTGCCAGCAGCTTGGACGGGAGACCCTACGAGCAGTACTTC.

In its sample, this clone was seen once. The chain uses TRBV5-1 and TRBJ2-5; D may be TRBD2 (5 bases). V was shortened by 4 bases and J by 3 bases, with 13 bases between the two germline ends. Germline V gives CDR1 SGHRS, CDR2 YFSETQ. This CDR3 is built from 14 residues. The CDR3 loop is CASSPGRAEETQYF. The CDR3 bases are TGCGCCAGCAGCCCCGGGCGAGCGGAAGAGACCCAGTACTTC.

With regard to this clone: The limits of the CDR3 on the DNA are not certain, so only TCRdb's listed CDR3 is given. This rearrangement joins TRBV28 to TRBJ1-2; the D call TRBD1 from the table was never checked on the DNA. Per germline, CDR1 MDHEN and CDR2 SYDVKM. The CDR3 is 12 residues long, ends included. CDR3 protein: CASSFGTGAITF.

The sample holds one count of this clone. The V and J genes are TRBV28 and TRBJ1-4; the match to TRBD1 covers 8 bases. CDR3 length: 17 residues. The germline V gene encodes CDR1 MDHEN and CDR2 SYDVKM. Losses at the gene ends were 6 bases for V and 4 bases for J; bases not matched to a gene: 13. The CDR3, as DNA: TGTGCCAGCAGCCAAGGGACAGGAGCTTACCTTAATGAAAAACTGTTTTTT. Its protein product is CASSQGTGAYLNEKLFF.

V and J are TRBV14 and TRBJ1-1; 7 bases match TRBD1. This CDR3 comprises 14 residues. V was pared by 0 bases and J by 4 bases, with 2 bases of the junction left unmatched. Germline CDR1 is SGHDN and CDR2 is FVKESK. The CDR3 nucleotides read TGTGCCAGCAGCCAAGAAAACAGGGGCACTGAAGCTTTCTTT. The encoded protein is CASSQENRGTEAFF. The whole variable domain, filled in from reference TRBV14 and TRBJ1-1, reads EAGVTQFPSHSVIEKGQTVTLRCDPISGHDNLYWYRRVMGKEIKFLLHFVKESKQDESGMPNNRFLAERTGGTYSTLKVQPAELEDSGVYFCASSQENRGTEAFFGQGTRLTVV.

The rearrangement uses TRBV7-6 and TRBJ1-3; D perhaps matches TRBD1 (5 bases). Germline lookup yields CDR1 SGHVS and CDR2 FNYEAQ. CDR3 length equals 15 residues. V was cut by 2 bases and J by 0 bases, with 8 bases left in between. The CDR3 reads CASSLQGPSGNTIYF. In nucleotides, the CDR3 is TGTGCCAGCAGCTTACAGGGCCCCTCTGGAAACACCATATATTTT.

V gene TRBV14 combines with J gene TRBJ2-1, with 11 nucleotides matching TRBD2. After removal of 4 bases from V and 0 bases from J, the junction contained 11 bases not matched to a gene. The CDR3 runs to 19 residues. Germline V gene lookup returns CDR1 SGHDN and CDR2 FVKESK. CDR3 nucleotide sequence: TGTGCCAGCAGCCCGAAGATAGGACTAGCGGGCCGCTCCTACAATGAGCAGTTCTTC. Its protein is CASSPKIGLAGRSYNEQFF.

This chain links TRBV5-1 with TRBJ2-2; a weak D match, TRBD2 (5 bases). V lost 4 bases and J lost 2, with 15 bases in between. Germline V gene data show CDR1 as SGHRS and CDR2 as YFSETQ. This CDR3 comprises 16 residues. The CDR3 nucleotides are TGCGCCAGCAGCCAAATTTCTAGCCCTAACACCGGGGAGCTGTTTTTT. It is translated as CASSQISSPNTGELFF. The variable domain in full, with the rest retrieved from reference TRBV5-1 and TRBJ2-2, is KAGVTQTPRYLIKTRGQQVTLSCSPISGHRSVSWYQQTPGQGLQFLFEYFSETQRNKGNFPGRFSGRQFSNSRSEMNVSTLELGDSALYLCASSQISSPNTGELFFGEGSRLTVL.

The chain combines TRBV28 with TRBJ2-7; perhaps TRBD2 as D (5 bases). The CDR3 is 11 residues long. V lost 6 bases and J 3 bases, leaving 6 bases between the germline ends. The germline V gene encodes CDR1 MDHEN and CDR2 SYDVKM. CDR3 protein: CASSRGYEQYF. CDR3 in DNA: TGTGCCAGCAGCCGGGGCTACGAGCAGTACTTC.

V is TRBV28 and J is TRBJ2-7; TRBD2 is a possible D gene (6 bases). Germline V gene data show CDR1 as MDHEN and CDR2 as SYDVKM. The CDR3 runs 13 residues. V lost 10 bases, J lost 2 bases, and 15 bases lay in between. The CDR3 region is CATNKGLPYEQYF. The CDR3 region has the DNA TGTGCCACCAATAAGGGACTCCCCTACGAGCAGTACTTC.

This clone was recorded a few times. The chain employs TRBV28 and TRBJ2-7; 8 positions match TRBD1. The ends lost 7 bases at V and 5 bases at J; junction bases unmatched: 13. This CDR3 spans 15 amino acids. Germline V gene sequence: CDR1 MDHEN, CDR2 SYDVKM. CDR3 region: CASTDLQGAVDEQYF. CDR3 DNA sequence: TGTGCCAGCACCGATCTCCAGGGGGCCGTGGACGAGCAGTACTTC.

This clone was counted between two and nine times. The V and J genes are TRBV2 and TRBJ1-3; D is possibly TRBD1 (5 bases). The germline V gene has CDR1 SNHLY and CDR2 FYNNEI. V was clipped by 2 bases and J by 4 bases, with 12 bases between them. The CDR3 extends over 15 amino acids. Here the CDR3 reads CASSEQGWTGNTIYF. CDR3 nucleotides: TGTGCCAGCAGTGAACAGGGATGGACAGGAAACACCATATATTTT. The whole variable domain, filled in from reference TRBV2 and TRBJ1-3, reads EPEVTQTPSHQVTQMGQEVILRCVPISNHLYFYWYRQILGQKVEFLVSFYNNEISEKSEIFDDQFSVERPDGSNFTLKIRSTKLEDSAMYFCASSEQGWTGNTIYFGEGSWLTVV.

With regard to this clone: The sample carries other DNA sequences with the same CDR3. The V and J genes are TRBV29-1 and TRBJ1-1; D unclear. This CDR3 is built from 13 residues. V was cut by 4 bases and J by 0 bases, with 9 bases left in between. From germline, CDR1 is SQVTM and CDR2 ANQGSEA. The CDR3 loop reads CSVVRRMNTEAFF. CDR3 bases: TGCAGCGTTGTACGGCGGATGAACACTGAAGCTTTCTTT.

This chain connects TRBV5-1 to TRBJ2-7; TRBD2 aligns across 8 bases. CDR3 length: 20 residues. Trimming cost V 0 bases and J 6 bases; bases outside gene matches: 23. CDR1 and CDR2 from the germline V gene are SGHRS and YFSETQ. In DNA, the CDR3 is TGCGCCAGCAGCTTGGTTCCCCCCAGAACATGGGGGACTAGTGCAAGCGAGCAGTACTTC. It codes for CASSLVPPRTWGTSASEQYF.

The genes are TRBV9 and TRBJ2-3; 11 bases match TRBD2. The V gene end was trimmed by 0 bases and the J gene end by 3 bases; junction bases not matched to a gene: 9. In germline, CDR1 is SGDLS, CDR2 YYNGEE. CDR3 size: 18 residues. CDR3 region: CASSVEGGTSGSTDTQYF. For the CDR3, the DNA is TGTGCCAGCAGCGTAGAGGGGGGTACTAGCGGGAGTACAGATACGCAGTATTTT.

V and J are TRBV28 and TRBJ2-6, with 7 bases matching TRBD1. This CDR3 region has 16 residues. From germline, CDR1 is MDHEN and CDR2 SYDVKM. Trimming removed 5 bases from V and 2 bases from J; junction bases left unmatched: 6. CDR3 bases: TGTGCCAGCAGTCTTACAGGGGAGCCTGGGGCCAACGTCCTGACTTTC. Its translation: CASSLTGEPGANVLTF.

The chain uses TRBV4-1 and TRBJ2-2, with 7 bases aligning to TRBD1. The CDR3 is 17 residues long. Unmatched junction bases numbered 4, after V lost 0 bases and J lost 0 bases. Germline CDR1 and CDR2: MGHRA and YSYEKL. The CDR3 region is CASSQDHGTANTGELFF. The CDR3 DNA sequence: TGCGCCAGCAGCCAAGATCATGGGACAGCGAACACCGGGGAGCTGTTTTTT.

This chain links TRBV4-1 with TRBJ1-4, with a weak D call TRBD1 (6 bases). The CDR3 extends over 17 amino acids. From germline, CDR1 is MGHRA and CDR2 YSYEKL. Trimming removed 4 bases at V and 6 bases at J, with 21 bases between. CDR3 residues: CASSRPHRAGDDEKLFF. The CDR3, as DNA: TGCGCCAGCAGCCGACCACACAGGGCAGGGGATGATGAAAAACTGTTTTTT.

The chain recombines TRBV6-1 with TRBJ2-1, with 7 bases that match TRBD2. V was clipped by 6 bases and J by 6 bases; unmatched bases: 5. Looked up from germline, CDR1 is MNHNS and CDR2 is SASEGT. The CDR3 spans 13 residues. The CDR3: CASRPASGNEQFF. CDR3 coding DNA: TGTGCCAGCAGACCCGCTAGCGGCAATGAGCAGTTCTTC.

The chain uses TRBV10-1 and TRBJ2-7; D unresolved. V was clipped by 8 bases and J by 1 base, with 9 bases between them. The germline gives CDR1 WNHNN, CDR2 SYGVQD (reference sequence). The CDR3 spans 12 residues. The CDR3 coding sequence is TGCGCCAGCGGTAGGAATTCCTACGAGCAGTACTTC. It yields the protein CASGRNSYEQYF.

The chain combines TRBV5-6 with TRBJ1-3; D call uncertain. Germline assignment: CDR1 SGHDT and CDR2 YYEEEE. The CDR3 is 14 residues long. Trimming pared 1 base from V and 2 bases from J, leaving 7 bases between. The CDR3, as DNA: TGTGCCAGCAGCTTGTCGGGGACTGGAAACACCATATATTTT. This translates into CASSLSGTGNTIYF.

A note on this clone: Other nucleotide sequences in the sample specify the same CDR3. The genes are TRBV28 and TRBJ2-7, with D possibly matching TRBD2 (6 bases). The CDR3 length is 14 residues. From germline, CDR1 is MDHEN and CDR2 SYDVKM. V gave up 6 bases and J gave up 2 bases, with 14 bases separating them. CDR3 region: CASSLEGLPYEQYF. The DNA of the CDR3 is TGTGCCAGCAGCCTGGAGGGACTCCCCTACGAGCAGTACTTC.

The rearrangement links TRBV15 to TRBJ2-5, with D maybe TRBD1 (5 bases). The CDR3 runs 17 residues. Germline CDR1 LNHNV, CDR2 YYDKDF (reference sequence). Trimming pared 2 bases from V and 6 bases from J, leaving 22 bases between. CDR3 nucleotide sequence: TGTGCCACCAGCAGAACCTTTGCCCGGACAAGCCGAAAGACCCAGTACTTC. This translates into CATSRTFARTSRKTQYF.

The chain couples TRBV19 to TRBJ2-1, with D unresolved. The V and J ends lost 4 bases and 6 bases respectively, with 7 bases between them. The germline V gene has CDR1 LNHDA and CDR2 SQIVND (reference sequence). There are 12 residues in the CDR3. The chain's CDR3 is CASSNGPNEQFF. As DNA, the CDR3 is TGTGCCAGTAGTAATGGGCCCAATGAGCAGTTCTTC.

The chain combines TRBV27 with TRBJ1-5; D gene uncertain. This CDR3 comprises 15 residues. Trimming cost V 3 bases and J 7 bases, with 16 bases left between them. CDR1 is MNHEY and CDR2 is SMNVEV in the germline V gene (reference sequence). CDR3 in amino acids: CASSLRPPPLQPQHF. CDR3 sequence (DNA): TGTGCCAGCAGTTTGAGGCCGCCTCCGCTCCAGCCCCAGCATTTT.

The CDR3 spells CAIRWELDAHGYTF. CDR3 nucleotide sequence: TGTGCCATCAGGTGGGAGCTCGACGCCCATGGCTACACCTTC. The V and J genes are TRBV10-3 and TRBJ1-2; the D is unclear. The CDR3 spans 14 residues. Germline V lookup: CDR1 ENHRY, CDR2 SYGVKD. With 6 bases removed from V and 6 bases from J, the gap between germline ends came to 17 bases.

The chain is built from TRBV4-2 and TRBJ2-1; 12 nucleotides agree with TRBD2. Trimming cost V 0 bases and J 7 bases; bases outside gene matches: 4. The CDR3 runs to 16 residues. Germline V gene lookup returns CDR1 LGHNA and CDR2 YNFKEQ. The CDR3 DNA follows: TGTGCCAGCAGCCAAGACTTACTAGCGGGAGGTAATGAGCAGTTCTTC. Translation: CASSQDLLAGGNEQFF.

This clone was seen only once. CDR3 sequence (DNA): TGTGCCAGCAGCTTATCGTCAGCAACTAATGAAAAACTGTTTTTT. This gives the protein CASSLSSATNEKLFF. The chain uses TRBV11-2 and TRBJ1-4; no clear D. This CDR3 has 15 residues. Per germline, CDR1 SGHAT and CDR2 FQNNGV. V was clipped by 2 bases and J by 0 bases, with 7 bases between them.

This sequence joins TRBV5-1 and TRBJ1-2; D is uncertain. CDR1 is SGHRS, CDR2 YFSETQ, per germline. The CDR3 consists of 13 residues. V dropped 1 base and J dropped 8 bases, with 12 bases sitting between them. CDR3 loop: CASSLTTVRGYTF. CDR3 coding DNA: TGCGCCAGCAGCTTGACTACAGTGAGGGGCTACACCTTC.

V and J are TRBV7-8 and TRBJ2-7; TRBD2 matches 15 bases. Losses at the gene ends were 5 bases for V and 3 bases for J; bases not matched to a gene: 11. Germline assignment: CDR1 SGHVS and CDR2 FQNEAQ. The CDR3 loop spans 18 amino acids. As DNA, the CDR3 is TGTGCCAGCAGCCAAGGGACTAGCGGGAGGCCCCCCCACTACGAGCAGTACTTC. This encodes CASSQGTSGRPPHYEQYF.

The V call is TRBV6-4, the J call TRBJ1-4; D is unclear. This CDR3 has 15 amino acids. Germline loops: CDR1 MRHNA, CDR2 SNTAGT. Trimming left V 7 bases short and J 8 bases short, with 20 bases between. The CDR3 spells CASTGNAGTGEKLFF. Here the CDR3 DNA reads TGTGCCAGCACCGGAAACGCTGGTACTGGGGAAAAACTGTTTTTT.